These 20 T cell receptor beta chains share one sample of origin, sequenced in a study of blood T cell repertoires in COVID-19. Libraries were prepared by immunoSEQ multiplex PCR; TCRdb keeps only in-frame clonotypes and omits some of them. The table records 180,000 or so clones, about 80% of them present only once. The sample comprised peripheral blood. Receptors were obtained from a woman aged 45 to 65 with active or convalescent COVID-19.

This chain uses TRBV11-1 with TRBJ2-3; maybe TRBD1 (5 bases). CDR3 length: 14 residues. Germline CDR1 and CDR2: SGHAT and FQDESV (reference sequence). V gave up 1 base and J gave up 0 bases, with 5 bases separating them. The CDR3 loop reads CASSLEGSTDTQYF. The DNA of the CDR3 is TGTGCCAGCAGCTTAGAGGGGAGCACAGATACGCAGTATTTT. Using reference TRBV11-1 and TRBJ2-3 for the parts outside the CDR3, the full variable domain is EAEVAQSPRYKITEKSQAVAFWCDPISGHATLYWYRQILGQGPELLVQFQDESVVDDSQLPKDRFSAERLKGVDSTLKIQPAELGDSAMYLCASSLEGSTDTQYFGPGTRLTVL.

The chain uses TRBV6-4 and TRBJ1-1; D is unresolved. The CDR3 runs to 13 residues. Trimming removed 2 bases from V and 1 base from J, with 5 bases in between. Germline loops: CDR1 MRHNA, CDR2 SNTAGT. CDR3 bases: TGTGCCAGCAGTGACCGTAGGAACACTGAAGCTTTCTTT. Protein product: CASSDRRNTEAFF.

The chain uses TRBV18 and TRBJ2-1; 9 positions agree with TRBD2. V gave up 3 bases and J gave up 10 bases; unmatched junction bases: 16. In germline, CDR1 is KGHSH, CDR2 LQKENI. CDR3 length: 17 residues. The CDR3 here is CASSPRQRVAGVEEQFF. The CDR3 nucleotides are TGTGCCAGCTCACCCCGACAGAGGGTAGCGGGAGTCGAGGAGCAGTTCTTC.

This chain connects TRBV28 to TRBJ1-2; the D is unclear. Germline V gene lookup returns CDR1 MDHEN and CDR2 SYDVKM. Trimming removed 0 bases at V and 7 bases at J, with 9 bases between. The CDR3 covers 13 residues. This chain's CDR3 is CASSLWAAGGYTF. The CDR3 region has the DNA TGTGCCAGCAGTTTATGGGCGGCTGGTGGCTACACCTTC.

The CDR3 reads CASSQDPGWVQETQYF. The CDR3 nucleotides are TGTGCCAGCAGCCAAGATCCGGGTTGGGTTCAAGAGACCCAGTACTTC. This rearrangement joins TRBV4-2 to TRBJ2-5; no definite D call. This CDR3 has 16 residues. Trimming cost V 0 bases and J 2 bases, with 13 bases left between them. Germline V gene sequence: CDR1 LGHNA, CDR2 YNFKEQ.

J is TRBJ2-1 and V is TRBV4-3, with TRBD1 as a possible D gene (6 bases). This CDR3 contains 15 residues. Germline CDR1 and CDR2: LGHNA and YSLEER. V lost 3 bases and J lost 5, with 14 bases in between. This CDR3 is CASSHQLTGNNEQFF. The CDR3 nucleotides are TGCGCCAGCAGCCACCAACTCACAGGGAACAATGAGCAGTTCTTC.

The rearrangement joins TRBV3-1 (or the pseudogene TRBV3-2) to TRBJ2-2; the match to TRBD1 covers 8 bases. The CDR3 covers 16 residues. Germline trimming cut 1 base from V and 5 bases from J; bases unmatched to any gene: 6. Germline V lookup: CDR1 LGHDT, CDR2 YNNKEL (reference sequence). CDR3 bases: TGTGCCAGCAGCCAAGCGGGACAGGAGGGGACCGGGGAGCTGTTTTTT. It yields the protein CASSQAGQEGTGELFF.

CDR3 nucleotide sequence: TGCGCCAGCAGCCAAGATAGGGGCAGGAGAATTTACAATGAGCAGTTCTTC. Translating gives CASSQDRGRRIYNEQFF. This chain links TRBV4-1 with TRBJ2-1; a weak D match, TRBD1 (5 bases). Germline V gene lookup returns CDR1 MGHRA and CDR2 YSYEKL. The CDR3 has 17 amino acids. V shed 0 bases and J shed 4 bases, with 16 bases lying between them.

The gene calls are TRBV6-2 or TRBV6-3 and TRBJ2-7; weak D call: TRBD2 (5 bases). The CDR3 spans 14 residues. V shed 6 bases and J shed 2 bases, with 14 bases lying between them. Germline CDR1 and CDR2: MNHEY and SVGEGT. CDR3 residues: CASSPTRTAYEQYF. CDR3 DNA sequence: TGTGCCAGCAGCCCTACCCGGACTGCCTACGAGCAGTACTTC.

V usage is TRBV27 and J usage is TRBJ1-2; D ambiguous. The CDR3 loop spans 13 amino acids. V gave up 2 bases and J gave up 0 bases, with 4 bases separating them. Per the germline V gene, CDR1 is MNHEY and CDR2 is SMNVEV (reference sequence). CDR3 region: CASSLQSNYGYTF. CDR3 coding DNA: TGTGCCAGCAGTTTACAGTCTAACTATGGCTACACCTTC.

V is TRBV7-2 and J is TRBJ2-1; 8 nucleotides line up with TRBD2. V lost 0 bases, J lost 1 base, and 2 bases stayed unmatched. Germline assignment: CDR1 SGHTA and CDR2 FQGNSA. The CDR3 runs to 16 residues. The CDR3 coding sequence is TGTGCCAGCAGCTTAGCCCTAGCGGGTTCCTACAATGAGCAGTTCTTC. Translation gives CASSLALAGSYNEQFF.

The V and J genes are TRBV5-1 and TRBJ1-1; tentatively, D is TRBD1 (5 bases). The CDR3 extends over 16 amino acids. Between the trimmed V and J ends, which lost 4 bases and 3 bases, there was a span of 19 bases. Looked up from germline, CDR1 is SGHRS and CDR2 is YFSETQ. CDR3 protein: CASSPQGGVVDTEAFF. In nucleotides, the CDR3 is TGCGCCAGCAGCCCCCAGGGTGGGGTAGTAGACACTGAAGCTTTCTTT.

The chain uses TRBV19 and TRBJ1-5; D call uncertain. Germline V gene lookup returns CDR1 LNHDA and CDR2 SQIVND (reference sequence). V lost 6 bases and J 0 bases, leaving 9 bases between the germline ends. The CDR3 spans 14 residues. The CDR3 nucleotides read TGTGCCAGTAGGGAGGGTGCTAGCAATCAGCCCCAGCATTTT. Translation: CASREGASNQPQHF.

By share, this clone ranks as medium-sized. The chain employs TRBV28 and TRBJ2-7; TRBD2 aligns across 7 bases. V lost 3 bases, J lost 7 bases, and 9 bases stayed unmatched. Germline-derived CDR1 and CDR2 are MDHEN and SYDVKM. The CDR3 has 14 amino acids. The CDR3: CASSFGGSIGEQYF. DNA for the CDR3: TGTGCCAGCAGTTTTGGCGGGAGCATCGGAGAGCAGTACTTC.

The rearrangement uses TRBV10-3 and TRBJ2-1; 7 nucleotides match TRBD1. CDR3 size: 16 residues. Germline CDR1 is ENHRY and CDR2 is SYGVKD. The V segment lost 0 bases and the J segment 6 bases; nucleotides outside the gene matches: 8. CDR3 in amino acids: CAISESNRGRANEQFF. The DNA for the CDR3 is TGTGCCATCAGTGAGTCGAACAGGGGTCGGGCCAATGAGCAGTTCTTC.

The chain joins TRBV29-1 to TRBJ2-5; TRBD2 matches at 10 bases. Germline assignment: CDR1 SQVTM and CDR2 ANQGSEA. V lost 6 bases, J lost 5 bases, and 6 bases stayed unmatched. CDR3 length: 13 residues. The CDR3 DNA reads TGCAGCGTCGCTAGCGGGAGTCGGGAGACCCAGTACTTC. Protein sequence: CSVASGSRETQYF.

This sequence joins TRBV4-3 and TRBJ1-4; a possible D gene is TRBD1 (5 bases). CDR1 is LGHNA, CDR2 YSLEER, per germline. This CDR3 has 19 amino acids. V lost 2 bases and J 4 bases, leaving 23 bases between the germline ends. The CDR3 sequence is CASSQHYGILRGNNEKLFF. CDR3 in DNA: TGCGCCAGCAGCCAACACTACGGGATACTTCGGGGGAATAATGAAAAACTGTTTTTT.

The chain employs TRBV3-1 (or the pseudogene TRBV3-2) and TRBJ1-3; D unresolved. Trimming cost V 4 bases and J 0 bases, with 10 bases left between them. Germline loops: CDR1 LGHDT, CDR2 YNNKEL (reference sequence). The CDR3 sequence is 15 residues long. CDR3 in amino acids: CASSPYLSSGNTIYF. The CDR3 nucleotides are TGTGCCAGCAGCCCGTACTTATCCTCTGGAAACACCATATATTTT.

V usage is TRBV30 and J usage is TRBJ1-5, with no clear D. The germline V gene has CDR1 GTSNPN and CDR2 SVGIG (reference sequence). V dropped 1 base and J dropped 8 bases, with 12 bases sitting between them. The CDR3 extends over 13 amino acids. CDR3 amino acids: CAWSGPGIEPQHF. CDR3 DNA: TGTGCCTGGAGTGGGCCTGGTATTGAGCCCCAGCATTTT.

V is TRBV19 and J is TRBJ1-5; a weak D match, TRBD1 (5 bases). Germline CDR1 LNHDA, CDR2 SQIVND (reference sequence). V was cut by 6 bases and J by 5 bases, with 8 bases left in between. The CDR3 sequence is 12 residues long. Here the CDR3 DNA reads TGTGCCAGTAGCCCCAGGGATCAGCCCCAGCATTTT. Its protein product is CASSPRDQPQHF.